This TCR beta chain was retrieved from a study of molecular identifiers for immune sequencing clone quantification. Overall study results and limits: Investigators reportedly could detect spiked Jurkat TCR RNA from one cell among approximately 970,000 naive cells.

Isolation of naive CD8 T cells was achieved by sorting on a CD8+CD4-CCR7+CD45RA+ phenotype. The CDR3 length is 13 residues. Germline-derived CDR1 and CDR2 are SEHNR and FQNEAQ (reference sequence). V lost 6 bases to trimming and J lost 2 bases, with 8 bases between them. Many counts were recorded for this clonotype. As yet, its antigen is unknown. TCRdb re-analysed the PCR reads in MiXCR, keeping a single row per CDR3 protein. In the table there are approximately 97,000 distinct CDR3 sequences, roughly 26% of which are singletons. The sequence was obtained from a human donor in good health. Some libraries in this study had Jurkat cell RNA spiked in. Material for sequencing was naive CD8+ T cells from blood, with Jurkat cell RNA spiked in. Subset noted: FACS-sorted CD8+CD4-CCR7+CD45RA+ naive T cells. The chain links TRBV7-9 to TRBJ1-3, with D unclear. CDR3 DNA: TGTGCCAGCAGAGGCGCCACTGGAAACACCATATATTTT. Protein: CASRGATGNTIYF. Variable domain in full (rest from reference TRBV7-9 and TRBJ1-3): DTGVSQNPRHKITKRGQNVTFRCDPISEHNRLYWYRQTLGQGPEFLTYFQNEAQLEKSRLLSDRFSAERPKGSFSTLEIQRTEQGDSAMYLCASRGATGNTIYFGEGSWLTVV.